These T cell receptor beta chains were read from a single sample in a study of metastatic and nonmetastatic thyroid tumors. TCRdb ran MiXCR on the PCR reads. The data show more than 10,000 clones, 25% to 30% seen once. Sequencing used tumor tissue. These receptor sequences come from a female donor with papillary thyroid cancer or a benign thyroid nodule (not recorded which). Some clones in this sample may be carry-over from other donors' samples. Each CDR3 is given with its conserved first and last residue. The order of the fields is J gene, D gene, clone size, CDR3 length, V gene, CDR3 protein, CDR3 DNA. The D gene is left open where the match is weak. The size entry is marked missing in some rows and otherwise reads once, few, many or a size class.

TRBJ1-3,TRBD1,many,15,TRBV7-2,CASSSGGKTGNTIYF,TGTGCCAGCAGCTCAGGGGGCAAGACTGGAAACACCATATATTTT
TRBJ2-5,NA,many,16,TRBV3-1,CASSQSRVGTQETQYF,TGTGCCAGCAGCCAAAGCCGCGTGGGGACCCAAGAGACCCAGTACTTC
TRBJ2-1,TRBD2,NA,14,TRBV7-9,CASSTSGRSNEQFF,TGTGCCAGCAGCACTAGCGGGAGGTCCAATGAGCAGTTCTTC
TRBJ1-5,TRBD1,few,15,TRBV28,CASRRQGTGNQPQHF,TGCGCCAGCAGGAGACAGGGGACTGGCAATCAGCCCCAGCATTTT
TRBJ2-2,TRBD1,many,17,TRBV6-5,CASSLLLGTANTGELFF,TGTGCCAGCAGTTTACTACTAGGGACAGCGAACACCGGGGAGCTGTTTTTT
TRBJ1-4,NA,medium-sized,12,TRBV6-1,CASSVQGEKLFF,TGTGCCAGCAGTGTACAAGGTGAAAAACTGTTTTTT
TRBJ1-1,NA,many,13,TRBV19,CASSGSMNTEAFF,TGTGCCAGTAGCGGCAGCATGAACACTGAAGCTTTCTTT
TRBJ1-2,NA,NA,14,TRBV7-2,CASSPPDATYGYTF,TGTGCCAGCAGCCCTCCGGACGCCACCTATGGCTACACCTTC
TRBJ2-7,NA,many,11,TRBV5-1,CASTNGGEQYF,TGCGCCAGCACGAACGGGGGCGAGCAGTACTTC
TRBJ2-1,TRBD2,NA,16,TRBV11-2,CASSLGPAGAYNEQFF,TGTGCCAGCAGCTTAGGCCCAGCGGGGGCCTACAATGAGCAGTTCTTC
TRBJ2-3,TRBD2,NA,15,TRBV29-1,CSVEEREGLVDTQYF,TGCAGCGTTGAAGAGCGGGAGGGCCTGGTAGATACGCAGTATTTT
TRBJ2-1,TRBD2,few,14,TRBV6-1,CASNLAGGYNEQFF,TGTGCCAGCAACCTAGCGGGAGGGTACAATGAGCAGTTCTTC
TRBJ2-3,NA,many,13,TRBV9,CASSVGGLDTQYF,TGTGCCAGCAGCGTAGGGGGTTTGGATACGCAGTATTTT
TRBJ1-1,NA,NA,12,TRBV6-1,CASSEGNTEAFF,TGTGCCAGCAGTGAAGGGAACACTGAAGCTTTCTTT
TRBJ2-5,NA,few,14,TRBV6-1,CASSESFEQETQYF,TGTGCCAGCAGTGAAAGTTTTGAGCAAGAGACCCAGTACTTC